This TCR beta chain originates from a study of T cells after yellow fever vaccination (dated by TCRdb to about 2019). With respect to the entire study: The SMART-Seq v4 Ultra Low Input RNA kit was used to prepare libraries from fractions with low cell numbers. To track T-cell clones before and after primary and booster YFV17D yellow fever vaccination, bulk TCR alpha and beta repertoires were sequenced longitudinally. Two healthy male donors, one aged 18 to 29 and one aged 30 to 40 years, were included in the cohort. Blood was collected at multiple timepoints before and after primary and secondary immunization, and bulk PBMC replicates and cell subsets were isolated. On the study overall, not on this receptor specifically: A small share of clonotypes occurred in both CD4 and CD8 compartments, likely arising from convergent recombination. Because the study included only a couple of donors, the extent to which the findings can be generalized is limited. After the booster, most clones that had expanded after primary vaccination were detected again (roughly 96% of CD4 and roughly nine tenths of CD8), suggesting broad maintenance of memory. The secondary T-cell response was found to be weaker but faster than the primary response, with a peak reached on day 5 rather than on day 15. Computational filtering was needed because FACS-sorted repertoires could contain abundant contaminating clonotypes from the bulk population.

CDR1 SGHTA and CDR2 FQGNSA are derived from the germline V gene. The CDR3 runs 13 residues from the cysteine to the phenylalanine. Only the CDR3 DNA stays, 39 bases, in frame from base 1. V loses 1 base of germline sequence and J loses 3 bases, and the interval between the two ends is 6 bases. In the paper's terms, the treatment or condition label means: live attenuated yellow fever vaccine strain. At each blood-draw timepoint, two biological replicates of bulk PBMCs were collected. PBMCs were isolated from peripheral blood using a standard Ficoll-Paque protocol. RNA was extracted with TriZol from bulk PBMCs, CD4 and CD8 fractions, and dextramer-positive and dextramer-negative fractions. Synthesis of TCR cDNA relied on 5'RACE template switching, a step that introduced a universal primer site along with unique molecular identifiers. Priming for cDNA synthesis came from both the TCR alpha and TCR beta constant segments. Libraries were amplified in two PCR steps, with sample barcodes and sequencing adapters added in the second step. Sequencing of libraries was performed on Illumina HiSeq 2500 (2x100 bp) or NovaSeq (2x150 bp). The study's processing was this. MIGEC handled demultiplexing of reads and collapsing into UMI consensus sequences, while MiXCR performed V(D)J alignment. Vaccine-responding clonotypes were defined with edgeR using replicate PBMC samples, requiring FDR below 0.01 and a log2 fold change above 5 up to day 15. CD4 or CD8 identity was assigned to each bulk clonotype according to whether the clonotype was present at higher abundance in the sequenced CD4 repertoire or the sequenced CD8 repertoire. The public reads were reanalyzed by TCRdb: fastp trimming at Q25, MiXCR alignment, in-frame beta chains only. Here each entry gathers all rows of one CDR3 protein and keeps the most common genes and DNA. The V and J calls shown here were made by TCRdb, not taken from the authors' results. For this sample there are approximately 610,000 distinct CDR3 sequences; less than 20% appear just once. Clones ranked in the top ten supply roughly 17% of the sample.

Turning to this clonotype: The specificity of this receptor is unknown. Base qualities are missing; no much larger clone stands one base away.

Specimen: PBMCs, collected 5 days after the first yellow fever vaccination. The rearranged chain carries TRBV7-2 and TRBJ1-1; the D gene cannot be named for sure. This receptor was taken from a young man who received the YFV17D yellow fever vaccine. The base sequence is TGTGCCAGCAGCTTAGATTGGTACACTGAAGCTTTCTTT. This translates into CASSLDWYTEAFF.